This is a list of T cell receptor beta chains from one sample in a study of CD8+CD57+ T cells in acquired aplastic anemia. TCRdb re-derived calls from the reads in MiXCR, one entry per CDR3 protein. This sample has fewer than 85,000 distinct CDR3 sequences, with less than 85% found just once. The sample consisted of sorted CD4+, CD8+, or CD8+CD57+ T cells (not recorded which) from PBMCs. Receptor source: a human donor with aplastic anemia. Both conserved end residues are part of each CDR3. The order of the fields is V gene, CDR3 protein.

V: TRBV2; CDR3: CASSDSLGSQYF
V: TRBV9; CDR3: CASSADRVAGYTF
V: TRBV7-9; CDR3: CASLTSSYEQYF
V: TRBV6-1; CDR3: CASSEALGSYEQYF
V: TRBV29-1; CDR3: CSVQGYDYGYTF
V: TRBV9; CDR3: CASSPPPLAGLDQETQYF
V: TRBV24-1; CDR3: CATSEGLAGGLTGELFF
V: TRBV20-1; CDR3: CSSDAQGETQYF
V: TRBV15; CDR3: CATSRPYTEAFF
V: TRBV24-1; CDR3: CATSEGDSRFYEQYF
V: TRBV7-9; CDR3: CATRRDTYNEQFF
V: TRBV15; CDR3: CATSDLNYGYTF
V: TRBV29-1; CDR3: CSVMWLARPYEQYF
V: TRBV7-2; CDR3: CASSLEGAQYF
V: TRBV3-1; CDR3: CASSRGQGNSNSNQPQHF
V: TRBV24-1; CDR3: CATSDGQVGRYEQYF
V: TRBV29-1; CDR3: CSVGTGGYNEQFF
V: TRBV19; CDR3: CATRSGGSSNQPQHF
V: TRBV5-4; CDR3: CASSLVVGELFF
V: TRBV11-1; CDR3: CASSLTPTAPRYEQYF